This TCR beta chain was recovered during a study of Ad26.COV2.S vaccination and SARS-CoV-2 variants (dated by TCRdb to about 2021). Turning to the overall study: Vaccine-arm donors came from COV1001, a multicentre, randomized, double-blind, placebo-controlled phase I-IIa trial of Ad26.COV2.S in healthy adults. Ad26.COV2.S was given intramuscularly at 5x10^10 or 1x10^11 viral particles, as a single shot or as two shots 56 days apart. Trial participants were randomized into five groups of five, in which low-dose or high-dose Ad26.COV2.S was given once or twice, or placebo was given on both occasions. TCRbeta repertoire sequencing served as the tool for gauging how specific and how broad the SARS-CoV-2-reactive T cell receptors were following Ad26.COV2.S vaccination. Throughout the experiments and outcome assessment, investigators stayed blinded to trial group allocation. The TCR-sequenced set comprised around 30 samples: some 20 Ad26.COV2.S vaccine recipients, 5 placebo recipients and 8 SARS-CoV-2 convalescent individuals. Broad study findings and their caveats: Non-spike TCR breadth was comparable between vaccine and placebo recipients, consistent with the vaccine containing only spike. After vaccination, spike-specific CD8+ and CD4+ T cell responses were reported to show substantial breadth. The study was not powered to compare responses between vaccine doses or regimens. Higher spike-specific TCR breadth was observed in Ad26.COV2.S recipients than in placebo recipients (P = 0.0014). The authors noted that total T cell responses may have been underestimated by the TCR breadth and depth analyses.

Read against the paper, the sample's treatment or condition label means: around 19 received Ad26.COV2.S at low or high dose, single or two shots; a few received placebo; per-sample allocation not given. For vaccine and placebo recipients, repertoires were sequenced using samples collected on day 63 after the first injection. In Cohort 1b, around 23 adults aged 18-55 years were enrolled at a single site in Boston, USA, between 29 July and 7 August 2020. Ad26.COV2.S was a replication-incompetent adenovirus type 26 vector expressing a prefusion-stabilized SARS-CoV-2 spike protein from the original Wuhan strain. A single count supports this clone. Its antigen is not yet known. No much larger clone exists at a distance of one base, and base qualities are not known. TCRbeta CDR3 regions were sequenced with the immunoSEQ Assay. After extraction, genomic DNA underwent amplification by bias-controlled multiplex PCR, followed by high-throughput sequencing. The study's own analysis went as follows. Collapsing and filtering of sequences were performed to quantify the absolute abundance of each unique TCRbeta CDR3 region. T cell fraction was estimated by normalization of TCRbeta template counts to usable DNA, with usable DNA being measured through amplification of reference genes present in all nucleated cells. Repertoire TCRs were annotated as SARS-CoV-2-specific by exact matching of V gene, CDR3 amino acid sequence and J gene to a known reactive TCR set. The reference SARS-CoV-2 TCR set was obtained from MIRA and was filtered for enrichment in COVID-19-positive ImmuneCODE repertoires, whereby public or cross-reactive TCRs were removed. Based on the MIRA antigens, annotated TCRs were further analysed at the level of specific ORF or position within ORF. Breadth was defined as the number of annotated unique rearrangements divided by the total number of unique productive rearrangements, and depth was defined as the summed frequency of the annotated unique rearrangements. Two-sided Wilcoxon rank-sum tests were applied when comparing TCR breadth between groups. What TCRdb holds here is the immuneACCESS table cut down to in-frame rearrangements. Part of the clones is not present; checked against another copy, under half of the missing clones reflect an unresolved V gene, and the others are unexplained. V and J calls and clone size come straight from that table; D and trimming were deduced from the DNA. Present in this sample are over 200,000 clones, around nine tenths of which were seen just once. The ten biggest clones cover roughly a tenth of the sample.

V loses 0 bases at its end and J loses 4 bases; junction bases beyond the gene matches: 5. The germline V gene sets CDR1 to MGHRA and CDR2 to YSYEKL. The CDR3 runs 15 residues from the cysteine to the phenylalanine. The entry retains the CDR3 DNA only, 45 bases that are in frame from base 1. The origin of this receptor is a person between 18 and 65 years old who received the Ad26.COV2.S COVID-19 vaccine or a placebo. The rearrangement combines TRBV4-1 with TRBJ2-7; TRBD2 lines up with 8 middle nucleotides. The sequencing here drew on peripheral blood, taken in a trial of Ad26.COV2.S vaccine versus placebo. The DNA is as follows: TGCGCCAGCAGCCAAGATACAACTAGCGGTTACGAGCAGTACTTC. The resulting protein is CASSQDTTSGYEQYF.